This TCR beta chain was sequenced for a study of blood T cells in healthy people across ages. Notes on the study in general: It was the long-lived donors that had more naive CD4+ cells and higher diversity than aged donors.

The use of a sample-barcoded 5' primer and a J-beta primer mix characterized a second PCR of roughly 7 to 12 cycles. The yield of each sample was at least 2.5 million CDR3-containing paired-end reads. From the 5' RACE reads, TCRdb called clonotypes with MiXCR, one entry per CDR3 protein. The repertoire holds under 1,100,000 distinct CDR3 sequences, roughly 24% seen once, with about 0.69% in the top ten. The V and J ends lost 7 bases and 4 bases respectively, with 10 bases between them. Germline V gene lookup returns CDR1 SNHLY and CDR2 FYNNEI. CDR3 length equals 12 residues. This clonotype has a handful of counts. Antigen unknown. Another study also made use of these data, one on T cells of mothers and their children. That paper adds: The overlap seen between related mothers and children slightly exceeded that of unrelated pairs, though not significantly.

Sequenced material: blood. The chain carries TRBV2 and TRBJ2-5; no definite D call. This sequence was found in a girl between 2 and 10 years old in good health. The CDR3 nucleotides are TGTGCCAGCAACCGGGTGGGAGAGACCCAGTACTTC. Protein sequence: CASNRVGETQYF.